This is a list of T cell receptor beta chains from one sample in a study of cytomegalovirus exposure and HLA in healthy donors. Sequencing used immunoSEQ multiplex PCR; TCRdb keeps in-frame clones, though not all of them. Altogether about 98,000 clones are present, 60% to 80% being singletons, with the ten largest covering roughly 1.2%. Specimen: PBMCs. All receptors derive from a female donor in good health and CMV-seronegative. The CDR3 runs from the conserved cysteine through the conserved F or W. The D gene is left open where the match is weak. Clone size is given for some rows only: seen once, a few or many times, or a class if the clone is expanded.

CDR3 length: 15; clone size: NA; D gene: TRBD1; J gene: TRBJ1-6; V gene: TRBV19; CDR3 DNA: TGTGCCAGTAAGACCAGGGACAGGGAGGATTCACCCCTCCACTTT; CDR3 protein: CASKTRDREDSPLHF
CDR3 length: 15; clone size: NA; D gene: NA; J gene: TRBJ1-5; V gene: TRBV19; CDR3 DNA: TGTGCCAGTAGCACCACAGACTATAGCAATCAGCCCCAGCATTTT; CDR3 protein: CASSTTDYSNQPQHF
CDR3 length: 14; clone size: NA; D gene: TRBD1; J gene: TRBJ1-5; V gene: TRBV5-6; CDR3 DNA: TGTGCCAGCAGCTTGGGACAGGGTAGTCAGCCCCAGCATTTT; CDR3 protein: CASSLGQGSQPQHF
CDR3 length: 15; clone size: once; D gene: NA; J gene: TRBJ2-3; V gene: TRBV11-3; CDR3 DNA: TGTGCCAGCAGCTTAGGGACATCTAGCACAGATACGCAGTATTTT; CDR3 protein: CASSLGTSSTDTQYF
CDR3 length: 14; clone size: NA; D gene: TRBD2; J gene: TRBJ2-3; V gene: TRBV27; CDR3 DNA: TGTGCCAGCAGTCAGGGACTAGTGGGAGATACGCAGTATTTT; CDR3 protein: CASSQGLVGDTQYF
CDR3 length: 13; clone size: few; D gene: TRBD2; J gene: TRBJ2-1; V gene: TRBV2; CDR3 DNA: TGTGCCAGCACCCCGGGACTAGCGGGAGTCTCGTTCTTC; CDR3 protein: CASTPGLAGVSFF
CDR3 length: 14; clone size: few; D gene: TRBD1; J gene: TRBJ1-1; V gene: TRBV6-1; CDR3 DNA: TGTGCCAGCAGTGGCGCCACAGGGGTCACTGAAGCTTTCTTT; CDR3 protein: CASSGATGVTEAFF
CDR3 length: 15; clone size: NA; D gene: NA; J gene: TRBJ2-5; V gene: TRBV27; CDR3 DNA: TGTGCCAGCAGTCCATCCGGGACACCACAAGAGACCCAGTACTTC; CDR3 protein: CASSPSGTPQETQYF
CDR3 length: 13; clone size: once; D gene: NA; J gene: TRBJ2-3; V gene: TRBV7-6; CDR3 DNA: TGTGCCAGCAGCTTTCAGGAGGGAGATACGCAGTATTTT; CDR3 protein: CASSFQEGDTQYF
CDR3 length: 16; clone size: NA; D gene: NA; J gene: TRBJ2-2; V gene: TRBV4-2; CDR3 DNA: TGTGCCAGCAGCCAAGAGAGACTACAAAACGCCCCAGAGCTGTTTTTT; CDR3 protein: CASSQERLQNAPELFF
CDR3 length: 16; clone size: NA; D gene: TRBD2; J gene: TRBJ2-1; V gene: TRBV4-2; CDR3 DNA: TGTGCCAGCAGCCAAGAAGGTAGCGGGGGGGGCAATGAGCAGTTCTTC; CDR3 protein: CASSQEGSGGGNEQFF
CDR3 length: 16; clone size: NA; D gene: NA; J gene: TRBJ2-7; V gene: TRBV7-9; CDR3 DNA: TGTGCCAGCAGCTTAGTTAGCGGACCGAAAGAGTACGAGCAGTACTTC; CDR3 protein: CASSLVSGPKEYEQYF
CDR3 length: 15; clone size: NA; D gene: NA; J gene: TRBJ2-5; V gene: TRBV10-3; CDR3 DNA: TGTGCCATCAGTGAAGGACTATCCATCCAAGAGACCCAGTACTTC; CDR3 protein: CAISEGLSIQETQYF
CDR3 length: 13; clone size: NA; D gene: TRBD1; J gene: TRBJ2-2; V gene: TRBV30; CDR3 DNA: TGTGCCTGGAGCCAGGGGGACACCGGGGAGCTGTTTTTT; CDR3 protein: CAWSQGDTGELFF
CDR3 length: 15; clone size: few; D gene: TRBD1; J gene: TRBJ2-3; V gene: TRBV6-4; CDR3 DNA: TGTGCCAGCAGTGACGGGACAGGGGGCACAGATACGCAGTATTTT; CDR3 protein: CASSDGTGGTDTQYF
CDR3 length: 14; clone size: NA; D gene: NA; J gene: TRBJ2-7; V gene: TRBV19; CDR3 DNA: TGTGCCAGTAGTCCGACAGTCCTAGTTTACGAGCAGTACTTC; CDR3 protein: CASSPTVLVYEQYF
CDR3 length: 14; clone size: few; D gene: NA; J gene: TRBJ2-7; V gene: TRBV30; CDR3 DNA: TGTGCAACCAACGGGTTGGTAGGGGGTCTCGAGCAGTACTTC; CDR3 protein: CATNGLVGGLEQYF
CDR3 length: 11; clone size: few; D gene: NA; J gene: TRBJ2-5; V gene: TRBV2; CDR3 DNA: TGTGCCAGCAGCTCTATAGAGTCCCAGTACTTC; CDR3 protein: CASSSIESQYF